This T cell receptor beta chain comes out of a study of cytomegalovirus exposure and HLA in healthy donors. CDR3 length: 18 amino acids. CDR1 ENHRY and CDR2 SYGVKD come from the germline V gene. The V gene end was trimmed by 0 bases and the J gene end by 3 bases; junction bases not matched to a gene: 10. This PCR relied on a set of 60 Vbeta primers and 13 Jbeta primers. Repertoires were generated with immunoSEQ multiplex PCR, while TCRdb's copy carries only in-frame clones and drops some. The table includes 170,000 or so clones, less than 85% detected once. Sequenced sample: PBMCs. The sequence derives from a boy between 10 and 17 years old in good health and CMV-seronegative. The chain combines TRBV10-3 with TRBJ2-3, with TRBD2 identical over 9 bases. Here the CDR3 reads CAISESIVMAGGTDTQYF. The CDR3 bases are TGTGCCATCAGTGAGTCGATTGTGATGGCGGGGGGGACAGATACGCAGTATTTT.